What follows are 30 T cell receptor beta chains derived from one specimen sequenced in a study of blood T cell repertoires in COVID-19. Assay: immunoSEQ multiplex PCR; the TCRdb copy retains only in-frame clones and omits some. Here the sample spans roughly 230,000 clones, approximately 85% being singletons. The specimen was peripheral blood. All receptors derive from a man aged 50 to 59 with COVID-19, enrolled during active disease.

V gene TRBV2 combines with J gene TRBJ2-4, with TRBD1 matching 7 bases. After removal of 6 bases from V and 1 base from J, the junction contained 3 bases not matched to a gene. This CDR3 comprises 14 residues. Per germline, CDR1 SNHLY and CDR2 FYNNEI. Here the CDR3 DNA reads TGTGCCAGCAGCCTACAGGGGGCCAAAAACATTCAGTACTTC. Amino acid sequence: CASSLQGAKNIQYF.

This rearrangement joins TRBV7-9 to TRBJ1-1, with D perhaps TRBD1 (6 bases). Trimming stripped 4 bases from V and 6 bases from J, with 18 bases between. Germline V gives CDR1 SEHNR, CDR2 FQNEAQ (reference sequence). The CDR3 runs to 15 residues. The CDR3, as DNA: TGTGCCAGCAGCTACCAGGGACAACTGTCCGCTGAAGCTTTCTTT. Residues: CASSYQGQLSAEAFF.

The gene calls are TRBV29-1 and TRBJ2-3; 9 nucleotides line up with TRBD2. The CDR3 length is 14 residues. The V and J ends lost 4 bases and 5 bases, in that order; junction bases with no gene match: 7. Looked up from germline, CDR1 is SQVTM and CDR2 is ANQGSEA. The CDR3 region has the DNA TGCAGCGTTGGGGCGGGACTAGCAATAGATACGCAGTATTTT. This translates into CSVGAGLAIDTQYF.

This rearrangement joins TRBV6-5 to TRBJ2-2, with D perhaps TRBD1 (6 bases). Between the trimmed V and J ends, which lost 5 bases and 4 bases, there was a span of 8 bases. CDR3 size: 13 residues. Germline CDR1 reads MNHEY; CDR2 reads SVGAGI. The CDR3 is CASSKDSTGELFF. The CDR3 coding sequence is TGTGCCAGCAGTAAGGACAGCACCGGGGAGCTGTTTTTT.

For the CDR3, the DNA is TGTGCCAGCGGCGGGAGGGTCAATGAGCAGTTCTTC. Its translation: CASGGRVNEQFF. The rearrangement links TRBV11-1 to TRBJ2-1; 9 bases map to TRBD2. This CDR3 is 12 amino acids long. With V trimmed by 8 bases and J by 6 bases, 2 bases remained unmatched. Germline V lookup: CDR1 SGHAT, CDR2 FQDESV (reference sequence).

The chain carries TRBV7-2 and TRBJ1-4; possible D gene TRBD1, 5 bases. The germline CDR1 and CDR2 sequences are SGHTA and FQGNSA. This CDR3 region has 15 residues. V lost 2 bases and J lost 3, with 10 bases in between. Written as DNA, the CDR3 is TGTGCCAGCAGCTTATTCCCAGGGTCTAATGAAAAACTGTTTTTT. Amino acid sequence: CASSLFPGSNEKLFF.

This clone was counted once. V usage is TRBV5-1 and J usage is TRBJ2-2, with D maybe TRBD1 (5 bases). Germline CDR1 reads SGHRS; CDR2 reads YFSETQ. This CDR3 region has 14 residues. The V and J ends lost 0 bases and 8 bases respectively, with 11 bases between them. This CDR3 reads CASSLGHRGGELFF. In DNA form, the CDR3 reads TGCGCCAGCAGCTTGGGCCATAGGGGAGGGGAGCTGTTTTTT.

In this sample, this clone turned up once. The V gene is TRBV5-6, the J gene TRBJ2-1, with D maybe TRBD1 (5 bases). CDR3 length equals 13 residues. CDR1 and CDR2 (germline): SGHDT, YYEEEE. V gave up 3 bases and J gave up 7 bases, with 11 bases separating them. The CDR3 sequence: CASSYQGSNEQFF. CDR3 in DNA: TGTGCCAGCAGCTATCAGGGTTCTAATGAGCAGTTCTTC. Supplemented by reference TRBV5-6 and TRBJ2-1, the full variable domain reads DAGVTQSPTHLIKTRGQQVTLRCSPKSGHDTVSWYQQALGQGPQFIFQYYEEEERQRGNFPDRFSGHQFPNYSSELNVNALLLGDSALYLCASSYQGSNEQFFGPGTRLTVL.

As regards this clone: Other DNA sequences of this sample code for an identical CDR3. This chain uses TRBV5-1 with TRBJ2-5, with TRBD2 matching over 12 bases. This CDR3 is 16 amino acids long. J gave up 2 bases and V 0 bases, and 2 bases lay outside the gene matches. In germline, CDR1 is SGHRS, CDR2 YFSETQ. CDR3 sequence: CASSLALAGGQETQYF. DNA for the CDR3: TGCGCCAGCAGCTTGGCCCTAGCGGGGGGGCAAGAGACCCAGTACTTC. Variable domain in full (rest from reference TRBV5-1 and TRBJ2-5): KAGVTQTPRYLIKTRGQQVTLSCSPISGHRSVSWYQQTPGQGLQFLFEYFSETQRNKGNFPGRFSGRQFSNSRSEMNVSTLELGDSALYLCASSLALAGGQETQYFGPGTRLLVL.

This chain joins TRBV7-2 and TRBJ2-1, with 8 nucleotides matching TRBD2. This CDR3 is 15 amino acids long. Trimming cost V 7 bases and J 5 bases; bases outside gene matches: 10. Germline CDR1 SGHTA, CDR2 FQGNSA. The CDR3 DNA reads TGTGCCAGCACCCTTAACCGGGGGGGTAACAATGAGCAGTTCTTC. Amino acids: CASTLNRGGNNEQFF.

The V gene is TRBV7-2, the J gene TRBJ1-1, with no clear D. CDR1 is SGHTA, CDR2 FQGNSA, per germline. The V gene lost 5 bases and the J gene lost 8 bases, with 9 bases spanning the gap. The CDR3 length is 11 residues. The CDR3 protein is CASSTYSEAFF. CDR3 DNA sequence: TGTGCCAGCAGCACGTACTCAGAAGCTTTCTTT.

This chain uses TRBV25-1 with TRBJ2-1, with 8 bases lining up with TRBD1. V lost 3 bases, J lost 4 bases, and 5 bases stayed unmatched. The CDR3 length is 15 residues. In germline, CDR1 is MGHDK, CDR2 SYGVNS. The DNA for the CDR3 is TGTGCCAGCAGTGAGCGACAGGGGAGTTACAATGAGCAGTTCTTC. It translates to CASSERQGSYNEQFF.

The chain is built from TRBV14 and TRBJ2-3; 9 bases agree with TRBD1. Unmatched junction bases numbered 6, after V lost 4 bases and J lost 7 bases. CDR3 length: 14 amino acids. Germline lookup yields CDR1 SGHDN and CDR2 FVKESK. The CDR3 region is CASSLGQGWYTQYF. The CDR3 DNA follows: TGTGCCAGCAGCCTGGGACAGGGATGGTATACGCAGTATTTT.

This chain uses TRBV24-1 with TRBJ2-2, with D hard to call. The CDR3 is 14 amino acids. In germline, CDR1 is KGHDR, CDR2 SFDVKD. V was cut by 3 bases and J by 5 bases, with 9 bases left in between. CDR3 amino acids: CATSDEALTGELFF. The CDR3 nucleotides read TGTGCCACCAGTGATGAGGCTTTAACCGGGGAGCTGTTTTTT.

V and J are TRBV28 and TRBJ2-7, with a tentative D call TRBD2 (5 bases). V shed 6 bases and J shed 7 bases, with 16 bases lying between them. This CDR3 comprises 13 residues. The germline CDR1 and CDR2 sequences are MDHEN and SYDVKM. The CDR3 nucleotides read TGTGCCAGCAGCCCTAGCCTTTTACGGGAGCAGTACTTC. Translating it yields CASSPSLLREQYF.

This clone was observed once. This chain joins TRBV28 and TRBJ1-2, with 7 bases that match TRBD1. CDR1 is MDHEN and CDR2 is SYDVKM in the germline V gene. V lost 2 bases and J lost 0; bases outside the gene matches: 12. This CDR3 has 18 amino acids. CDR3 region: CASSLRGTDTRTNYGYTF. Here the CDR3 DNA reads TGTGCCAGCAGTTTACGGGGGACAGATACGCGAACTAACTATGGCTACACCTTC.

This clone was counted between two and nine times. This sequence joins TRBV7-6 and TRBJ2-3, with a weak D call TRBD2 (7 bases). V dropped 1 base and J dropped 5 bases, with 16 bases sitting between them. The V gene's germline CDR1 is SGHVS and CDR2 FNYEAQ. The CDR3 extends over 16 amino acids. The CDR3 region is CASSLGSAGAGDTQYF. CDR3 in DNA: TGTGCCAGCAGCTTAGGATCGGCGGGGGCAGGAGATACGCAGTATTTT. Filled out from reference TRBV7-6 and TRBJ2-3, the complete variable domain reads GAGVSQSPRYKVTKRGQDVALRCDPISGHVSLYWYRQALGQGPEFLTYFNYEAQQDKSGLPNDRFSAERPEGSISTLTIQRTEQRDSAMYRCASSLGSAGAGDTQYFGPGTRLTVL.

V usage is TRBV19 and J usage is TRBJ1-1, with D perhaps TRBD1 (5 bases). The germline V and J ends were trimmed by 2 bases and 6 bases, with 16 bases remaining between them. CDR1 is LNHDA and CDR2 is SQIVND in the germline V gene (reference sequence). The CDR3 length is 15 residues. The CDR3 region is CASSILAGGFAEAFF. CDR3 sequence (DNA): TGTGCCAGTAGTATATTGGCGGGGGGATTTGCTGAAGCTTTCTTT.

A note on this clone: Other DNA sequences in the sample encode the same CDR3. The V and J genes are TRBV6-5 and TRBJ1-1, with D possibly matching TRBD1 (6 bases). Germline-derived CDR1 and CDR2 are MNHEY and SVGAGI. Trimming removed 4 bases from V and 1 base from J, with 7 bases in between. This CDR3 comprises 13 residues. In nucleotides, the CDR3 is TGTGCCAGCAGTTGGGGGCAGAACACTGAAGCTTTCTTT. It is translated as CASSWGQNTEAFF.

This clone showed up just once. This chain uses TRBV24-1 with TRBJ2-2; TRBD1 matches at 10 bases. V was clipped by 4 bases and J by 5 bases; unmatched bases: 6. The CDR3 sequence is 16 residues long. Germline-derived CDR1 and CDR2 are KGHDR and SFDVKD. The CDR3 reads CATSDPGTGVTGELFF. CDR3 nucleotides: TGTGCCACCAGTGACCCCGGGACAGGGGTTACCGGGGAGCTGTTTTTT.

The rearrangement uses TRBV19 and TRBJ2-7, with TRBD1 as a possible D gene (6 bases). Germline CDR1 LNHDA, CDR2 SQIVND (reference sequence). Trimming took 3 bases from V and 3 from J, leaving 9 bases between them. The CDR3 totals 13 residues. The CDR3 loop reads CASSMGTNYEQYF. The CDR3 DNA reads TGTGCCAGTAGTATGGGGACAAACTACGAGCAGTACTTC.

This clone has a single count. The DNA of the CDR3 is TGTGCCATCAGTGAGTTCGGGGACAGGAACACCGGGGAGCTGTTTTTT. Translated, it gives CAISEFGDRNTGELFF. The chain couples TRBV10-3 to TRBJ2-2; 7 nucleotides agree with TRBD1. The V gene end was trimmed by 1 base and the J gene end by 1 base; junction bases not matched to a gene: 3. Germline values: CDR1 ENHRY, CDR2 SYGVKD. CDR3 length: 16 amino acids.

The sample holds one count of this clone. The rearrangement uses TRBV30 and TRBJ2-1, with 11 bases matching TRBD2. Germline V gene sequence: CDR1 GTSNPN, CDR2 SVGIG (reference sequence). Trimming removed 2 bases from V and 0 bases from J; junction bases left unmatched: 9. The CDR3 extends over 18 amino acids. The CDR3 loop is CAWSKLAGVPSSYNEQFF. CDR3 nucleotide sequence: TGTGCCTGGAGTAAACTAGCGGGGGTCCCGAGCTCCTACAATGAGCAGTTCTTC.

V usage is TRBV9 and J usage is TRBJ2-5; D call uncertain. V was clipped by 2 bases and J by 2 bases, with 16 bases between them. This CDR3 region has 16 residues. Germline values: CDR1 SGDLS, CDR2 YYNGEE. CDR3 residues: CASSVEANSRQETQYF. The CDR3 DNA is TGTGCCAGCAGCGTCGAGGCGAACTCCAGACAAGAGACCCAGTACTTC.

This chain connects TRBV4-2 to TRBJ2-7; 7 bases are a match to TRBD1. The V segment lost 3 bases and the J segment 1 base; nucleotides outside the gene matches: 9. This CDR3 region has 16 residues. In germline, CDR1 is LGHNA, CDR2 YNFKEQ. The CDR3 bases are TGTGCCAGCAGCCAGGCAAGGGGGCCCGGATCCTACGAGCAGTACTTC. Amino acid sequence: CASSQARGPGSYEQYF.

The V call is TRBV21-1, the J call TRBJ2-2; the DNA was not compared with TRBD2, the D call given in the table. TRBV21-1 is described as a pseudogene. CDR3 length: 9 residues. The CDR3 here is CASSKIVFF. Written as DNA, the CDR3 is TGTGCCAGCAGCAAAATAGTGTTTTTT.

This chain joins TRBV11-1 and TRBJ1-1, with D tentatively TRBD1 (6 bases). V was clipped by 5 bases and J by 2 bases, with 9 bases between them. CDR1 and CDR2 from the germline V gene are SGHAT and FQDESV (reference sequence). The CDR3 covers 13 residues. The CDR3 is CASSAGVNTEAFF. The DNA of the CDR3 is TGTGCCAGCAGCGCAGGGGTCAACACTGAAGCTTTCTTT.

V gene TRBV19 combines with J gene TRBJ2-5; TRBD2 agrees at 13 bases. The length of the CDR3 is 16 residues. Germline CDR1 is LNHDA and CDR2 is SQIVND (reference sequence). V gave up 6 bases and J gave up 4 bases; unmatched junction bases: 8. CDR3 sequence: CASSLWTSGGSETQYF. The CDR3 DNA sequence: TGTGCCAGTAGCCTATGGACTAGCGGGGGTTCAGAGACCCAGTACTTC.

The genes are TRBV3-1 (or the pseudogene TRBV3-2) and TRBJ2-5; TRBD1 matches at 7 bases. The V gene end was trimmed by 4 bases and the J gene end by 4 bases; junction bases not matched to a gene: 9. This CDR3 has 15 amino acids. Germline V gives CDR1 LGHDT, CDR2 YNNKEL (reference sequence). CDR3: CASSPRTGFGETQYF. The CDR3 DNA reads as TGTGCCAGCAGCCCGCGGACAGGTTTTGGAGAGACCCAGTACTTC.

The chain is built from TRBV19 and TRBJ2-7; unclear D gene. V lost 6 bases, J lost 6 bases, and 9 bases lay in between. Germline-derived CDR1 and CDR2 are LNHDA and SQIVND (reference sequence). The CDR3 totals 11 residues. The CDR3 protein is CASRAPREQYF. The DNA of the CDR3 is TGTGCCAGTAGGGCCCCCCGCGAGCAGTACTTC.